The clone carrying this T cell receptor beta chain was observed at least ten times. The V and J ends lost 6 bases and 7 bases, in that order; junction bases with no gene match: 8. CDR1 KGHSH and CDR2 LQKENI come from the germline V gene. CDR3 size: 15 residues. The data originate from a study of blood T cell repertoires in COVID-19. At the level of the study: The study drew acute and convalescent COVID-19 samples from the United States, Italy and Spain. T cells, B-cell-depleted T cells, or PBMCs provided the cDNA or gDNA that served as material.

In the authors' workflow: Amplified reference gene primers provided the basis for estimating nucleated cell counts. Here immunoSEQ multiplex PCR was the method, and the copy in TCRdb shows in-frame clones only, minus some. V and J calls and clone size follow that table, whereas D and trimming were derived from the DNA. The sample holds about 130,000 clones, 80% to 85% seen once. J is TRBJ2-1 and V is TRBV18; 11 bases are shared with TRBD2. The sample consisted of peripheral blood. The receptor was derived from a woman aged 25-40 years who had recovered from COVID-19. CDR3 coding DNA: TGTGCCAGCTCTCTAGCGGGAGGCTTTAGGAATGAGCAGTTCTTC. Translated, it gives CASSLAGGFRNEQFF.